These 24 T cell receptor beta chains were sequenced from one sample in a study of OX40 agonist ivuxolimab in advanced cancers. The receptor library was made with the immunoSEQ multiplex PCR assay. TCRdb's version of the immuneACCESS table is confined to in-frame rearrangements and falls short of the full clone set. An unresolved V gene accounts for under half of the shortfall where checked; the remainder is of unknown origin. The sample data list tens of thousands of clones, and approximately 89% of these were observed just once. Of the sample, about 12% is held by the ten largest clones. Sequences were derived from CD4+ or CD8+ T cells sorted from blood, sampled in a trial of the OX40 agonist ivuxolimab. The receptors stem from an adult with an advanced solid tumor such as melanoma, head and neck, liver or kidney cancer.

This chain joins TRBV16 and TRBJ2-3; no reliable D call. Germline V gives CDR1 KGHSY, CDR2 FQNENV. The CDR3 runs 12 residues. V was shortened by 4 bases and J by 2 bases, with 4 bases between the two germline ends. The CDR3 reads CASSPYTDTQYF. The CDR3 DNA reads TGTGCCAGCAGCCCCTACACAGATACGCAGTATTTT.

The CDR3 protein is CASSLRYQNYGYTF. DNA of the CDR3: TGTGCCAGCAGTTTAAGATATCAGAACTATGGCTACACCTTC. This chain uses TRBV27 with TRBJ1-2; D uncertain. The CDR3 covers 14 residues. The V end was cut by 2 bases, the J end by 2 bases, with 9 bases between. Looked up from germline, CDR1 is MNHEY and CDR2 is SMNVEV (reference sequence).

This sequence joins TRBV15 and TRBJ2-7; 8 nucleotides match TRBD1. CDR3 length: 15 amino acids. CDR1 is LNHNV, CDR2 YYDKDF, per germline (reference sequence). V dropped 4 bases and J dropped 2; count of bases not matched to a gene: 7. The CDR3 bases are TGTGCCACCAGCACGTGGGACAGGTCGCCCTACGAGCAGTACTTC. Translating it yields CATSTWDRSPYEQYF. Full variable domain (rest looked up from reference TRBV15 and TRBJ2-7): DAMVIQNPRYQVTQFGKPVTLSCSQTLNHNVMYWYQQKSSQAPKLLFHYYDKDFNNEADTPDNFQSRRPNTSFCFLDIRSPGLGDTAMYLCATSTWDRSPYEQYFGPGTRLTVT.

The chain employs TRBV9 and TRBJ2-7, with a tentative D call TRBD2 (5 bases). Per germline, CDR1 SGDLS and CDR2 YYNGEE. The V end lost 0 bases, the J end lost 3 bases, and 10 bases lay between the germline ends. The CDR3 has 14 amino acids. Here the CDR3 reads CASSVGGLNYEQYF. CDR3 in DNA: TGTGCCAGCAGCGTAGGAGGGTTAAACTACGAGCAGTACTTC.

The chain uses TRBV9 and TRBJ2-7; no firm D call. CDR1 and CDR2 from the germline V gene are SGDLS and YYNGEE. Trimming cost V 5 bases and J 0 bases, with 6 bases left between them. The CDR3 loop spans 12 amino acids. CDR3 loop: CASSLSSYEQYF. The CDR3 nucleotides read TGTGCCAGCAGTCTAAGCTCCTACGAGCAGTACTTC.

The chain combines TRBV10-2 with TRBJ2-2; TRBD2 might be the D (5 bases). The CDR3 is made up of 17 amino acids. Germline CDR1 and CDR2: WSHSY and SAAADI. Trimming shortened V by 3 bases and J by 7 bases, and 21 bases separated the two germline ends. The CDR3 region is CASSDIGPRFRGGELFF. CDR3 DNA sequence: TGCGCCAGCAGTGATATCGGGCCGAGGTTTCGGGGCGGGGAGCTGTTTTTT.

This clone has more than one count but fewer than ten. The chain recombines TRBV19 with TRBJ1-1; perhaps TRBD1 as D (5 bases). Germline V CDR1 and CDR2: LNHDA, SQIVND (reference sequence). Trimming pared 6 bases from V and 1 base from J, leaving 6 bases between. CDR3 length: 12 amino acids. The CDR3 DNA reads as TGTGCCAGTAGCCAGGGGAACACTGAAGCTTTCTTT. It yields the protein CASSQGNTEAFF.

The chain combines TRBV19 with TRBJ2-7, with TRBD1 matching over 8 bases. The CDR3 length is 15 residues. Trimming at V came to 5 bases and at J to 3 bases, leaving 9 bases not matched to a gene. The germline V gene has CDR1 LNHDA and CDR2 SQIVND (reference sequence). As DNA, the CDR3 is TGTGCCAGTAGTTGGGGACAGGCGAAGGGCTACGAGCAGTACTTC. Its translation is CASSWGQAKGYEQYF.

CDR3 protein: CASSLDRYNEQFF. The CDR3 region has the DNA TGCGCCAGCAGCTTGGACCGGTACAATGAGCAGTTCTTC. This chain links TRBV5-1 with TRBJ2-1; no reliable D call. The germline V and J ends were trimmed by 0 bases and 4 bases, with 5 bases remaining between them. The CDR3 length is 13 residues. The germline gives CDR1 SGHRS, CDR2 YFSETQ.

The chain combines TRBV11-2 with TRBJ2-7, with a tentative D call TRBD1 (5 bases). The V gene lost 1 base and the J gene lost 5 bases, with 12 bases spanning the gap. The CDR3 extends over 14 amino acids. Looked up from germline, CDR1 is SGHAT and CDR2 is FQNNGV. CDR3 sequence: CASSLVAGIDEQYF. The CDR3 DNA follows: TGTGCCAGCAGCTTAGTGGCAGGGATCGACGAGCAGTACTTC.

The rearrangement joins TRBV7-8 to TRBJ2-5, with a tentative D call TRBD2 (5 bases). This CDR3 has 16 amino acids. V lost 5 bases, J lost 4 bases, and 20 bases lay in between. The germline V gene encodes CDR1 SGHVS and CDR2 FQNEAQ. The CDR3 DNA reads as TGTGCCAGCAGCCGAAACGGGATGTTAGCCGGAGAGACCCAGTACTTC. It encodes CASSRNGMLAGETQYF.

The CDR3 region is CASSRGSYYEQYF. CDR3 in DNA: TGTGCCAGCAGCCGCGGTTCCTACTACGAGCAGTACTTC. The chain combines TRBV27 with TRBJ2-7; D is uncertain. Trimming left V 6 bases short and J 3 bases short, with 12 bases between. Per germline, CDR1 MNHEY and CDR2 SMNVEV (reference sequence). The CDR3 spans 13 residues.

V is TRBV29-1 and J is TRBJ2-1; D call uncertain. The CDR3 is 15 amino acids. CDR1 is SQVTM, CDR2 ANQGSEA, per germline. Trimming took 3 bases from V and 5 from J, leaving 17 bases between them. DNA for the CDR3: TGCAGCGTTGAGGGTAGGCATCTGCCCAACAATGAGCAGTTCTTC. This gives the protein CSVEGRHLPNNEQFF.

The J gene is TRBJ2-2, the V gene TRBV9; D is unclear. The germline V gene encodes CDR1 SGDLS and CDR2 YYNGEE. Trimming pared 2 bases from V and 6 bases from J, leaving 11 bases between. The CDR3 is 14 residues long. CDR3 in amino acids: CASSVFKLPGELFF. CDR3 DNA sequence: TGTGCCAGCAGCGTGTTCAAGCTGCCCGGGGAGCTGTTTTTT.

This chain joins TRBV4-1 and TRBJ1-5, with a weak D call TRBD1 (5 bases). This CDR3 is 13 amino acids long. Germline V gene sequence: CDR1 MGHRA, CDR2 YSYEKL. The V end was cut by 3 bases, the J end by 5 bases, with 8 bases between. This CDR3 is CASSQLGDQPQHF. The CDR3 nucleotides read TGCGCCAGCAGCCAGTTAGGGGATCAGCCCCAGCATTTT.

This chain joins TRBV19 and TRBJ2-7; D gene ambiguous. Germline lookup yields CDR1 LNHDA and CDR2 SQIVND (reference sequence). V was pared by 1 base and J by 3 bases, with 7 bases between. The CDR3 is 13 residues long. Written as DNA, the CDR3 is TGTGCCAGTAGTATAGCCCCCAGCTACGAGCAGTACTTC. The encoded protein is CASSIAPSYEQYF.

This clone was observed a single time. The chain uses TRBV11-2 and TRBJ2-6; D is unresolved. This CDR3 contains 15 residues. Trimming pared 1 base from V and 0 bases from J, leaving 4 bases between. The germline CDR1 and CDR2 sequences are SGHAT and FQNNGV. The CDR3 region is CASSLGYSGANVLTF. In DNA, the CDR3 is TGTGCCAGCAGCTTAGGTTACTCTGGGGCCAACGTCCTGACTTTC.

This clone was seen a single time. The V gene is TRBV7-6, the J gene TRBJ2-2, with 9 bases that match TRBD2. From germline, CDR1 is SGHVS and CDR2 FNYEAQ. The trim removed 2 bases at V and 4 bases at J, leaving 11 bases unmatched. CDR3 size: 18 residues. CDR3 in amino acids: CASSLYDAGGPTTGELFF. DNA for the CDR3: TGTGCCAGCAGCTTATACGATGCGGGAGGGCCAACCACCGGGGAGCTGTTTTTT.

This sequence joins TRBV11-2 and TRBJ2-3; perhaps TRBD2 as D (6 bases). The ends were cut back, 8 bases at V and 4 bases at J, with 19 bases in the middle. The CDR3 totals 15 residues. Looked up from germline, CDR1 is SGHAT and CDR2 is FQNNGV. The CDR3 reads CASDQLWGGPDTQYF. CDR3 nucleotide sequence: TGTGCCAGCGACCAACTTTGGGGAGGTCCAGATACGCAGTATTTT.

The V gene is TRBV30, the J gene TRBJ2-7; 7 bases agree with TRBD1. Trimming at V came to 5 bases and at J to 0 bases, leaving 7 bases not matched to a gene. Germline CDR1 is GTSNPN and CDR2 is SVGIG (reference sequence). This CDR3 has 14 amino acids. CDR3 residues: CAWVDRQNSYEQYF. In nucleotides, the CDR3 is TGTGCCTGGGTGGACAGGCAGAACTCCTACGAGCAGTACTTC. The full variable domain, with the rest looked up from reference TRBV30 and TRBJ2-7, is SQTIHQWPATLVQPVGSPLSLECTVEGTSNPNLYWYRQAAGRGLQLLFYSVGIGQISSEVPQNLSASRPQDRQFILSSKKLLLSDSGFYLCAWVDRQNSYEQYFGPGTRLTVT.

J is TRBJ2-7 and V is TRBV18, with D unresolved. Germline V lookup: CDR1 KGHSH, CDR2 LQKENI. Trimming shortened V by 3 bases and J by 2 bases, and 11 bases separated the two germline ends. The CDR3 has 14 residues. In nucleotides, the CDR3 is TGTGCCAGCTCACCCCCGTACGGTACCTACGAGCAGTACTTC. The encoded protein is CASSPPYGTYEQYF.

This chain uses TRBV5-1 with TRBJ1-3; D call uncertain. Germline V CDR1 and CDR2: SGHRS, YFSETQ. The length of the CDR3 is 16 residues. V lost 4 bases and J lost 1, with 15 bases in between. The CDR3 DNA reads as TGCGCCAGCAGCCTTAGGTTGGAAGTATCTGGAAACACCATATATTTT. Amino acids: CASSLRLEVSGNTIYF.

This rearrangement joins TRBV7-8 to TRBJ1-5; TRBD1 matches at 9 bases. J gave up 2 bases and V 2 bases, and 13 bases lay outside the gene matches. The germline CDR1 and CDR2 sequences are SGHVS and FQNEAQ. This CDR3 comprises 19 residues. The CDR3 DNA is TGTGCCAGCAGCTTACTGGGACAGGGCCCCTACCTTGGCAATCAGCCCCAGCATTTT. Translated: CASSLLGQGPYLGNQPQHF.

This chain links TRBV27 with TRBJ2-1, with a weak D call TRBD2 (6 bases). The CDR3 has 14 residues. The V and J ends lost 8 bases and 0 bases respectively, with 11 bases between them. Germline CDR1 MNHEY, CDR2 SMNVEV (reference sequence). The CDR3 region has the DNA TGTGCCAGCGGCGGCGGGATCTCCTACAATGAGCAGTTCTTC. Encoded protein: CASGGGISYNEQFF.